The rows below give T cell receptor beta chains drawn from one sample of a study of blood T cell repertoires in COVID-19. Method: immunoSEQ multiplex PCR; TCRdb's copy keeps in-frame clones and lacks some. The table shows around 200,000 clones, with around four fifths occurring only once. Sample: peripheral blood. The receptors stem from a man in his thirties or forties with active or convalescent COVID-19. The CDR3 runs from the conserved cysteine through the conserved F or W. A D gene is named only where the DNA matches it firmly. Not all rows give a size; the values are once, few, many and, for expanded clones, a class.

D	size	V	J	DNA	CDR3
NA	NA	TRBV27	TRBJ1-2	TGTGCCAGCAGTTTGGGCCAGGCTATGAGCTACACCTTC	CASSLGQAMSYTF
NA	NA	TRBV11-2	TRBJ1-2	TGTGCCAGCAGCTCGTTGCGGGGGATTAACTATGGCTACACCTTC	CASSSLRGINYGYTF
TRBD2	few	TRBV7-2	TRBJ2-1	TGTGCCAGCAGCTTCAGAAGCGGGGGGGCCTTGAGTGCTAATGAGCAGTTCTTC	CASSFRSGGALSANEQFF
NA	NA	TRBV6-6	TRBJ1-1	TGTGCCAGCATGGGGACTAGGCTCACTGAAGCTTTCTTT	CASMGTRLTEAFF
TRBD2	NA	TRBV2	TRBJ2-1	TGTGCCAGCAGTGGGACTAGCGGTTACTACAATGAGCAGTTCTTC	CASSGTSGYYNEQFF
NA	few	TRBV4-1	TRBJ2-2	TGCGCCAGCAGCCAAGCTTCAGGCGGGGAGCTGTTTTTT	CASSQASGGELFF
TRBD2	NA	TRBV11-3	TRBJ2-7	TGTGCCAGCAGCCCGGGAGGGGCCGGGCTGGGCTACGAGCAGTACTTC	CASSPGGAGLGYEQYF
NA	NA	TRBV7-3	TRBJ2-5	TGTGCCAGCAGCTTAATGGGGCCCGGTTCAGGCTACCAAGAGACCCAGTACTTC	CASSLMGPGSGYQETQYF
TRBD1	NA	TRBV6-2/TRBV6-3	TRBJ1-1	TGTGCCAGCAGTTACGGGGACAGGGGTCGAAATCGTGGTTTCTTT	CASSYGDRGRNRGFF
TRBD1	NA	TRBV4-3	TRBJ1-2	TGCGCCAGCAGCCAAGAGAGGGGACAGGGCTATGGCTACACCTTC	CASSQERGQGYGYTF
TRBD2	NA	TRBV19	TRBJ2-1	TGTGCCAGAGCTAGCGGGGGGGCGGAGAATGAGCAGTTCTTC	CARASGGAENEQFF
NA	NA	TRBV11-2	TRBJ1-1	TGTGCCAGCAGACCCGGCCGGGGCACTGAAGCTTTCTTT	CASRPGRGTEAFF
TRBD1	once	TRBV2	TRBJ2-1	TGTGCCAGCAGTCCCACAGGGGGCCCCTCCGACAATGAGCAGTTCTTC	CASSPTGGPSDNEQFF
NA	NA	TRBV27	TRBJ1-1	TGTGCCAGCAGTTTAATCCCAGGGAACACTGAAGCTTTCTTT	CASSLIPGNTEAFF
NA	NA	TRBV7-6	TRBJ2-5	TGTGCCAGCAGCTTATCCAGGGCAGAGACCCAGTACTTC	CASSLSRAETQYF
TRBD1	NA	TRBV30	TRBJ1-2	TGTGCCTGGAGTCCCGGACAGGGGGTTGGCTACACCTTC	CAWSPGQGVGYTF
NA	NA	TRBV12-3/TRBV12-4	TRBJ1-1	TGTGCCAGCAGTTTATTAGAGGGAACTGAAGCTTTCTTT	CASSLLEGTEAFF
TRBD1	NA	TRBV2	TRBJ2-6	TGTGCCAGCAGTAGGGACAGCTCTGGGGCCAACGTCCTGACTTTC	CASSRDSSGANVLTF
TRBD1	NA	TRBV19	TRBJ2-5	TGTGCCAGTAGGGGGACAGGGGGCTGGGAGACCCAGTACTTC	CASRGTGGWETQYF
TRBD2	NA	TRBV6-6	TRBJ2-5	TGTGCCAGCAGTCCCGGGGTAGCGGGGGGCCCAGGGTGGGAGACCCAGTACTTC	CASSPGVAGGPGWETQYF
NA	NA	TRBV6-1	TRBJ2-7	TGTGCCAGCAGTGAAGAGCTAGGAAGACGGAGCTCCTACGAGCAGTACTTC	CASSEELGRRSSYEQYF
TRBD1	NA	TRBV20-1	TRBJ1-2	TGCAGTGCGGAGGGGACAGATGGCTACACCTTC	CSAEGTDGYTF
TRBD2	NA	TRBV7-9	TRBJ2-3	TGTGCCAGCAGACCTAGCGGGGGGGCCCAAGATACGCAGTATTTT	CASRPSGGAQDTQYF
TRBD1	NA	TRBV4-3	TRBJ1-6	TGCGCCAGCAGCCAAGAACTGAGGGGACAGGGGGAGGTACGGAATTCACCCCTCCACTTT	CASSQELRGQGEVRNSPLHF
TRBD2	NA	TRBV19	TRBJ2-2	TGTGCCAGTAGTAGAAATCTCCCCGGACTAGCGGGAGGGCGGGGCACCGGGGAGCTGTTTTTT	CASSRNLPGLAGGRGTGELFF
NA	NA	TRBV30	TRBJ1-3	TGTGCCTTTGGTAGGGGGACTGGAAACACCATATATTTT	CAFGRGTGNTIYF
TRBD1	few	TRBV4-3	TRBJ2-7	TGCGCCAGCAGCCAAGAGGCCTCGGACAGGGTCTCCGAGCAGTACTTC	CASSQEASDRVSEQYF
NA	NA	TRBV6-5	TRBJ1-4	TGTGCCAGCAGTTCGCCCGTTAGTGAAAAACTGTTTTTT	CASSSPVSEKLFF
NA	NA	TRBV3-1/TRBV3-2	TRBJ1-1	TGTGCCAGCAGCCAAGAGGAGGGGAGGAGCACTGAAGCTTTCTTT	CASSQEEGRSTEAFF
NA	NA	TRBV21-1	TRBJ2-7	TGTGCCAGCAGCGACCGGGACAGGGACCACGAGCAGTACTTC	CASSDRDRDHEQYF
NA	NA	TRBV6-1	TRBJ1-2	TGTGCCAGCAGTGAATTGGGGGCAGGTGGGGCCTATGGCTACACCTTC	CASSELGAGGAYGYTF
TRBD1	NA	TRBV7-2	TRBJ2-3	TGTGCCAGCAGCTCAAGGGACAGGGGGCCTTTCCTCACAGATACGCAGTATTTT	CASSSRDRGPFLTDTQYF
TRBD1	NA	TRBV9	TRBJ1-1	TGTGCCAGCAGCGTAGCGGGGACAGGTTTCACTGAAGCTTTCTTT	CASSVAGTGFTEAFF
TRBD1	NA	TRBV5-1	TRBJ1-1	TGCGCCAGCAGCTTGGCAGACAGGGGTTGGACTGAAGCTTTCTTT	CASSLADRGWTEAFF
NA	once	TRBV6-5	TRBJ1-1	TGTGCCAGCAGAGGACACGCGAACACTGAAGCTTTCTTT	CASRGHANTEAFF
TRBD2	few	TRBV30	TRBJ2-3	TGTGCCTGGACGGCTAGCGGAAGTGATACGCAGTATTTT	CAWTASGSDTQYF
NA	NA	TRBV28	TRBJ2-7	TGTGCCAGCAGTTCCACAGGTAGCTCCTACGAGCAGTACTTC	CASSSTGSSYEQYF
NA	NA	TRBV6-1	TRBJ1-2	TGTGCCAGCAGTGAACGAGAAGTCTATGGCTACACCTTC	CASSEREVYGYTF
NA	NA	TRBV9	TRBJ1-4	TGTGCCAGCAGCGTAAGGGGTGAGGTAGACGAAAAACTGTTTTTT	CASSVRGEVDEKLFF
NA	NA	TRBV7-8	TRBJ2-6	TGTGCCAGCAGCTTAATTAGCAGGGGGGCTGGGGCCAACGTCCTGACTTTC	CASSLISRGAGANVLTF
TRBD1	once	TRBV4-1	TRBJ1-2	TGCGCCAGCAGCCACCTGGACAGGCGTAACTATGGCTACACCTTC	CASSHLDRRNYGYTF
TRBD2	once	TRBV19	TRBJ2-5	TGTGCCAGTAGGAAGAGGAGCGGGGGGCCTGGAGAGACCCAGTACTTC	CASRKRSGGPGETQYF
NA	NA	TRBV3-1/TRBV3-2	TRBJ1-1	TGTGCCAGCAGCCAAGCCGGGTTCGGGAATGAAGCTTTCTTT	CASSQAGFGNEAFF
TRBD1	NA	TRBV13	TRBJ1-1	TGTGCCAGCAGCCCTGGACAGGAGAACACTGAAGCTTTCTTT	CASSPGQENTEAFF
NA	NA	TRBV18	TRBJ2-1	TGTGCCAGCTCACAGTCGGGCAGGGGACTCTTC	CASSQSGRGLF
NA	once	TRBV9	TRBJ1-5	TGTGCCAGCAGCGTAGCGCCGGGCGGGGAGCCCCAGCATTTT	CASSVAPGGEPQHF
TRBD1	NA	TRBV6-4	TRBJ2-2	TGTGCCAGCAGTTCTGGACAGGATGGGGGCACCGGGGAGCTGTTTTTT	CASSSGQDGGTGELFF
TRBD1	NA	TRBV7-9	TRBJ1-1	TGTGCCAGCAGCCCCCGGACAGGGACAAACACTGAAGCTTTCTTT	CASSPRTGTNTEAFF
NA	NA	TRBV30	TRBJ1-5	TGTGCCTGGTCTCCAGGGGTTCAGCCCCAGCATTTT	CAWSPGVQPQHF
TRBD1	NA	TRBV11-2	TRBJ2-3	TGTGCCAGCAGCTCCTCGGGACAGGGCCGAATTCTCCGCACAGATACGCAGTATTTT	CASSSSGQGRILRTDTQYF
TRBD1	NA	TRBV6-2/TRBV6-3	TRBJ2-2	TGTGCCAGCAGCCAAACCGGGACAGGGCCCACCGGGGAGCTGTTTTTT	CASSQTGTGPTGELFF
TRBD2	NA	TRBV7-3	TRBJ2-1	TGTGCCAGCAGCGCGGGACTAAAATCGGATGAGCAGTTCTTC	CASSAGLKSDEQFF
TRBD2	NA	TRBV5-5	TRBJ2-5	TGTGCCAGCAGTCTGAATCAACTAGCGCCCAGTCAAGAGACCCAGTACTTC	CASSLNQLAPSQETQYF
NA	once	TRBV7-3	TRBJ1-1	TGTGCCAGCAGCTTGTCCTATGACACTGAAGCTTTCTTT	CASSLSYDTEAFF
NA	NA	TRBV5-1	TRBJ1-1	TGCGCCAGCAGCTTGAGACCTGGACACATGAACACTGAAGCTTTCTTT	CASSLRPGHMNTEAFF